The entry below gives a single T cell receptor (beta chain) sequence along with its context. This clone was seen a few times. Which antigen it targets is not known. The record has no base qualities; no much larger clone is one base away. Additional DNA sequences in this sample encode the identical CDR3. CDR1 and CDR2 are read off the germline V gene as MDHEN and SYDVKM. V drops 6 bases and J drops 3 bases, leaving 3 bases in between. The CDR3 runs 11 amino acids, cysteine and phenylalanine included. Only the CDR3 portion is preserved as DNA: 33 bases, with reading frame beginning at the first base. TCR CDR3 regions were amplified from genomic DNA by multiplex PCR using the deep immunoSEQ assay. Genomic DNA extracted from each cell subset was distributed evenly over all wells of several immunoSEQ 96-well plates, and each plate served as one replicate. For sorted subsets, around 0.2 ug genomic DNA, equal to tens of thousands of T cell genomes, was loaded into each replicate PCR. Purified libraries were measured with a Qubit 3.0 fluorometer, size-checked on a Bioanalyzer 2100, and measured again with the KAPA Library Quantification kit. Every immunoSEQ 96-well plate was sequenced on a dedicated single-read 150-cycle Illumina NextSeq 550 flow cell. As for the original processing: Because the immunoSEQ output included only junctional sequences and no quality scores, the filtering could not be the same as the filtering used for full-length reads. Sequences were annotated with PyIR, a Python wrapper for IgBLAST v1.9, and V/J genes and CDR3 were assigned using IMGT germline references. Reads were removed for weak V/J assignments (E-value above 1e-6), missing CDR3, stop codons, out-of-frame junctions, or ambiguous translated residues. V3J clonotypes were defined as sequences sharing the same inferred V gene, J gene, and CDR3 amino acid sequence. Percentage overlap between repertoires was calculated by dividing the number of shared unique clonotypes by the size of the smaller repertoire. Three approaches were used to assess repertoire richness: RTK rarefaction, the Chao1 estimator, and Recon v2.1 estimates of unobserved clonotypes. Generation probabilities were computed with OLGA for all TCRbeta clonotypes obtained by the gDNA method from several donors. Sourced from immuneACCESS, this table was stored by TCRdb with only in-frame sequences that have V and J called. A share of the clones is absent; for the studies checked, an unresolved V gene accounts for under half, and the remainder has no known explanation. That table gives V, J and clone size, and the DNA gave D and trimming. This sample comprises over 2 million clones, about nine tenths of them detected only once. Approximately 0.39% of the sample is held by the ten biggest clonotypes.

The data are from a study of shared clonotypes between healthy human individuals (TCRdb year 2020). Background on the whole study: The cohort included a few men and a couple of women between 18 and 49 years of age. For each donor, CD4 naive and CD4 memory were each run on three plates, CD8 naive on two plates, and CD8 memory on one plate. To estimate repertoire size and how much clonotype sharing occurs between individuals, the study deeply sequenced the blood TCR repertoires of several healthy adults. To increase sequencing depth and limit assay-specific biases, TCR repertoire library preparation and sequencing were carried out by different laboratories using diverse techniques. Each donor's leukapheresis produced roughly between roughly 0.94 and 9.5 billion PBMCs. Overall study results and their limits: Pairwise subsampling indicated that sequencing depth was expected to affect the degree of clonotype sharing among donors. Sampling was restricted to blood, and TCR repertoires in tissues likely differ from the TCR repertoires found in blood. Compared with non-shared clonotypes, the clonotypes found in all four sorted-subset donors had higher generation probabilities. Rarefaction of sorted-subset datasets indicated incomplete sequencing despite the large sequencing depth. Sharing across several donors was observed for approximately 5% of naive CD4, about 4% of naive CD8, roughly 2.3% of memory CD4, and roughly 0.4% of memory CD8 clonotypes. Larger estimated clonotype richness was generally found for naive subsets than for memory subsets. The small number of donors limited the genetic and exposure-history diversity represented.

Healthy HIV-negative adults with no recently reported acute infections or vaccinations were included as donors. All donors were Caucasian adults living in Nashville, Tennessee, USA. CD4+ T cells were enriched by magnetic negative selection, after which naive cells were positively selected on CD45RA and the negative fraction was taken as the memory subset. After blood collection by leukapheresis, PBMCs were isolated using Ficoll-Histopaque density gradient centrifugation and then cryopreserved in the vapor phase of liquid nitrogen. Analytical flow cytometry was used to check the purity and quantity of every magnetically sorted T cell population. Genomic DNA was isolated from each sorted fraction and quantified by UV absorbance on a Nanodrop 2000c.

The receptor's source is a man aged 18 to 29 in good health. Some clones in this sample may be carry-over from other donors' samples. The sequence links TRBV28 to TRBJ1-5, with the D gene call left open. Source material: naive CD4+ T cells from PBMCs. The sample's cell subset or site label is to be understood as: CD45RA+ positively selected. The CDR3 corresponds to CASSLNQPQHF. The DNA sequence is given as TGTGCCAGCAGCCTCAATCAGCCCCAGCATTTT.